A selection of T cell receptor beta chains follows, all from one sample in a study of T cells in Graves' hyperthyroidism and ophthalmopathy. MiXCR was run by TCRdb on the multiplex PCR reads, yielding one entry per CDR3 protein. The table includes under 750,000 distinct CDR3 sequences, about 17% detected once. Sequenced: blood. Receptors were obtained from a woman aged 45-59 years with Graves' hyperthyroidism that later progressed to Graves' ophthalmopathy. The CDR3 runs from the conserved cysteine through the conserved F or W. The D gene is left open where the match is weak. Clone size is stated in some rows and not others, as once, few, many or a class when expanded.

clone size	V gene	D gene	J gene	CDR3 protein	CDR3 DNA
-	TRBV5-5	TRBD1	TRBJ2-7	CASSIRQGTVRYEQHF	TGTGCCAGCAGCATCAGACAGGGTACGGTCCGCTACGAGCAGCACTTC
-	TRBV6-1	-	TRBJ1-3	CASSESWNTIYF	TGTGCCAGCAGTGAATCTTGGAACACCATATATTTT
few	TRBV11-2	TRBD1	TRBJ2-7	CASSSHVDRGPYEQYF	TGTGCCAGCAGCTCTCACGTGGACAGGGGGCCCTACGAGCAGTACTTC
many	TRBV20-1	TRBD2	TRBJ2-1	CSASSGAGDLDEQFF	TGCAGTGCTAGTAGTGGGGCGGGGGACTTGGATGAGCAGTTCTTC
few	TRBV6-1	-	TRBJ1-2	CASSVQDGGYGYTF	TGTGCCAGCAGCGTACAGGACGGGGGCTATGGCTACACCTTC
many	TRBV12-3/TRBV12-4	TRBD1	TRBJ1-5	CASSLGQGENQPQHF	TGTGCCAGCAGCCTGGGACAGGGAGAAAATCAGCCCCAGCATTTT
few	TRBV6-2/TRBV6-3	TRBD1	TRBJ1-6	CASSYSPVDRGWESPLHF	TGTGCCAGCAGTTACAGCCCCGTCGACAGGGGCTGGGAGTCACCCCTCCACTTT
many	TRBV11-2	TRBD1	TRBJ2-3	CASSLARQGADTQYF	TGTGCCAGCAGCTTAGCAAGACAGGGGGCAGATACGCAGTATTTT
many	TRBV11-2	-	TRBJ1-2	CASLGSYGYTF	TGTGCCAGTCTCGGGTCCTATGGCTACACCTTC
many	TRBV6-2/TRBV6-3	-	TRBJ1-3	CASSYVRTAGNTIYF	TGTGCCAGCAGTTACGTAAGGACAGCTGGAAACACCATATATTTT
many	TRBV20-1	-	TRBJ1-1	CSARDTRDPGIAFF	TGCAGTGCTAGAGATACCCGCGACCCGGGTATAGCTTTCTTT
few	TRBV6-4	-	TRBJ1-6	CASSEATGRHSPLHF	TGTGCCAGCAGTGAAGCTACGGGAAGGCATTCACCCCTCCACTTT
many	TRBV11-2	-	TRBJ1-2	CASSPSGASRYGYTF	TGTGCCAGCAGCCCCTCCGGTGCCTCCCGATATGGCTACACCTTC
few	TRBV9	TRBD2	TRBJ2-5	CASSVGSGGGETQYF	TGTGCCAGCAGCGTAGGTAGCGGGGGCGGTGAGACCCAGTACTTC
-	TRBV10-3	TRBD1	TRBJ2-5	CATSQGAGETQYF	TGTGCCACGTCACAGGGGGCAGGGGAGACCCAGTACTTC
many	TRBV2	-	TRBJ1-6	CASSTNRDSPLHF	TGTGCCAGCAGCACCAACAGGGATTCACCCCTCCACTTT
few	TRBV19	TRBD1	TRBJ1-5	CASSIVGQGGNQPQHF	TGTGCCAGTAGTATCGTCGGACAGGGAGGAAATCAGCCCCAGCATTTT
-	TRBV20-1	-	TRBJ1-5	CSAGGLGSKSNQPQHF	TGCAGTGCTGGGGGACTGGGGTCGAAGAGCAATCAGCCCCAGCATTTT
few	TRBV7-9	TRBD1	TRBJ2-6	CATGGQGASGANVLTF	TGTGCCACCGGGGGACAGGGGGCTTCTGGGGCCAACGTCCTGACTTTC
many	TRBV2	-	TRBJ2-5	CASKPPPETQYF	TGTGCCAGCAAGCCACCCCCGGAGACCCAGTACTTC
many	TRBV7-2	-	TRBJ2-7	CASSLLVVEQYF	TGTGCCAGCAGCCTTTTAGTGGTCGAGCAGTACTTC
few	TRBV3-1	-	TRBJ1-1	CASSQNSSPRTEAFF	TGTGCCAGCAGCCAGAACTCGTCTCCTAGGACTGAAGCTTTCTTT
many	TRBV30	TRBD2	TRBJ2-7	CAWTGGGAYEQYF	TGTGCCTGGACGGGGGGGGGCGCCTACGAGCAGTACTTC
-	TRBV30	TRBD2	TRBJ2-5	CAWATSGRGETQYF	TGTGCCTGGGCGACTAGCGGGAGAGGAGAGACCCAGTACTTC
many	TRBV15	TRBD1	TRBJ1-3	CATSRDLRTGGGRNTIYF	TGTGCCACCAGCAGAGATTTGCGGACAGGGGGCGGAAGAAACACCATATATTTT
many	TRBV7-3	-	TRBJ2-1	CASSFSLASDEQFF	TGTGCCAGCAGCTTCTCCTTGGCTTCGGATGAGCAGTTCTTC
-	TRBV6-1	-	TRBJ2-7	CASSEDDSNYEQYF	TGTGCCAGCAGTGAAGATGACAGCAACTACGAGCAGTACTTC
many	TRBV20-1	TRBD2	TRBJ2-7	CSAPALSGGSYEQYF	TGCAGTGCGCCGGCACTAAGCGGGGGATCCTACGAGCAGTACTTC
-	TRBV24-1	TRBD1	TRBJ2-5	CATSDTGTVQETQYF	TGTGCCACCAGTGACACCGGGACAGTACAAGAGACCCAGTACTTC
many	TRBV7-6	TRBD1	TRBJ2-7	CASSQPGQRTYEQYF	TGTGCCAGCAGCCAGCCGGGACAGAGGACCTACGAGCAGTACTTC
many	TRBV11-3	-	TRBJ1-5	CASSLERWGRYQPQHF	TGTGCCAGCAGCTTAGAGAGGTGGGGACGGTATCAGCCCCAGCATTTT
few	TRBV20-1	-	TRBJ2-1	CSARAGSYNEQFF	TGCAGTGCTAGAGCCGGGTCCTACAATGAGCAGTTCTTC
many	TRBV27	-	TRBJ2-1	CASTDRLAYNEQFF	TGTGCCAGCACGGACAGATTAGCCTACAATGAGCAGTTCTTC
-	TRBV14	-	TRBJ2-7	CASSLQGKGLYEQYF	TGTGCCAGCAGCCTGCAGGGGAAAGGACTCTACGAGCAGTACTTC
few	TRBV2	-	TRBJ1-5	CASSGDSTFSNQPQHF	TGTGCCAGCAGTGGAGACTCAACTTTTAGCAATCAGCCCCAGCATTTT
few	TRBV19	-	TRBJ2-3	CASQEAGPDTQYF	TGTGCCAGTCAGGAAGCGGGCCCCGATACGCAGTATTTT
many	TRBV5-1	-	TRBJ1-1	CASSSRLGNTEAFF	TGCGCCAGCAGCAGCCGTCTGGGGAACACTGAAGCTTTCTTT
few	TRBV6-6	-	TRBJ2-2	CASSYSIRTLDTGELFF	TGTGCCAGCAGTTACTCGATTAGGACCCTCGACACCGGGGAGCTGTTTTTT
-	TRBV9	-	TRBJ2-1	CASRLDPLGDEQFF	TGTGCCAGCAGACTAGACCCCCTAGGAGATGAGCAGTTCTTC
many	TRBV3-1	-	TRBJ1-4	CASSPPGATNEKLFF	TGTGCCAGCAGCCCGCCTGGGGCAACTAATGAAAAACTGTTTTTT
few	TRBV15	TRBD1	TRBJ1-4	CATSREDRAHEKLFF	TGTGCCACCAGCAGAGAAGACAGGGCTCATGAAAAACTGTTTTTT
few	TRBV5-1	TRBD1	TRBJ1-1	CASSRQAGGVRGYTEAFF	TGCGCCAGCAGCAGACAAGCTGGGGGTGTCAGGGGGTACACTGAAGCTTTCTTT
many	TRBV5-4	TRBD1	TRBJ2-7	CASSPAGQGYHEQYF	TGTGCCAGCAGCCCGGCTGGACAGGGTTACCACGAGCAGTACTTC
many	TRBV7-3	-	TRBJ2-3	CASSLSGPTDTQYF	TGTGCCAGCAGCTTAAGCGGACCCACAGATACGCAGTATTTT
many	TRBV5-1	TRBD1	TRBJ2-1	CASSSRDRLYNEQFF	TGCGCCAGCAGCTCCCGGGACAGGTTGTACAATGAGCAGTTCTTC
few	TRBV3-1	TRBD1	TRBJ1-4	CASSQQMDRGIREKLFF	TGTGCCAGCAGCCAACAAATGGACAGGGGGATTAGAGAAAAACTGTTTTTT
-	TRBV7-2	TRBD1	TRBJ1-6	CASSPAGGYSPLHF	TGTGCCAGCAGCCCCGCAGGGGGTTATTCACCCCTCCACTTT
few	TRBV29-1	-	TRBJ2-3	CSVESSDTQYF	TGCAGCGTTGAATCCTCAGATACGCAGTATTTT
many	TRBV11-3	-	TRBJ1-4	CASSLDFGTAEKLFF	TGTGCCAGCAGCTTGGATTTTGGGACGGCTGAAAAACTGTTTTTT
many	TRBV3-1	-	TRBJ1-6	CASSHVDRFSPLHF	TGTGCCAGCAGCCATGTAGACCGATTTTCACCCCTCCACTTT
-	TRBV7-6	TRBD1	TRBJ2-1	CASSPYRGRYNEQFF	TGTGCCAGCAGCCCGTACAGGGGTCGGTACAATGAGCAGTTCTTC
-	TRBV11-2	-	TRBJ2-3	CASSQEWDNTDTQYF	TGCGCCAGCAGCCAAGAATGGGACAACACAGATACGCAGTATTTT
-	TRBV4-1	-	TRBJ1-2	CASSQGDGAAAIYGYTF	TGCGCCAGCAGCCAAGGAGACGGGGCGGCGGCGATTTATGGCTACACCTTC
many	TRBV11-3	TRBD1	TRBJ2-2	CASSTWGTGGPGELFF	TGTGCCAGCAGCACCTGGGGGACAGGGGGTCCCGGGGAGCTGTTTTTT
-	TRBV18	-	TRBJ1-4	CASSPPGSGTTNEKLFF	TGTGCCAGCTCACCACCGGGTTCAGGAACCACTAATGAAAAACTGTTTTTT